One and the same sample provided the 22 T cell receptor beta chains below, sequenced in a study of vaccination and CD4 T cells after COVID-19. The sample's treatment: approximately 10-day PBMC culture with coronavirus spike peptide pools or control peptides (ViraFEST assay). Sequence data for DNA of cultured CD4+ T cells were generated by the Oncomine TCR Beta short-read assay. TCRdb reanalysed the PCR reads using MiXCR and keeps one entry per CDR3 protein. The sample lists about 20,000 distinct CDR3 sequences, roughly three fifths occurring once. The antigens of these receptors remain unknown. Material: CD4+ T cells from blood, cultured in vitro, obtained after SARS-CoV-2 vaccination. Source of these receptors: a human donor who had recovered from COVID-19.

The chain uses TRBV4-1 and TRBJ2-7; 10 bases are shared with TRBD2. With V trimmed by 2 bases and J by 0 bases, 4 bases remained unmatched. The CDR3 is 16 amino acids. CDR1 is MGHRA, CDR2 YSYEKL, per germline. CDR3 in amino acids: CASSQFTSGVSYEQYF. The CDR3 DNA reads TGCGCCAGCAGCCAATTCACTAGCGGGGTCTCCTACGAGCAGTACTTC.

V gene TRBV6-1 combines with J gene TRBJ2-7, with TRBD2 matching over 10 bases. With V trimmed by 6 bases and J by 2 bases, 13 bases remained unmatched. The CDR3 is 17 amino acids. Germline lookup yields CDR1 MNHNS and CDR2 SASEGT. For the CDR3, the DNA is TGTGCCAGCAGCTCCGGTTTTGGGACTAGCGAAACCTACGAGCAGTACTTC. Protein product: CASSSGFGTSETYEQYF.

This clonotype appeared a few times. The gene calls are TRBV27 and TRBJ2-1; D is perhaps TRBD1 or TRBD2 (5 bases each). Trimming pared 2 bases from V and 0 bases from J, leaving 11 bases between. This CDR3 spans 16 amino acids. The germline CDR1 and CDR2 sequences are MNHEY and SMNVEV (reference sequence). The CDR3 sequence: CASSLTPGASYNEQFF. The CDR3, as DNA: TGTGCCAGCAGTTTAACCCCCGGGGCCTCCTACAATGAGCAGTTCTTC.

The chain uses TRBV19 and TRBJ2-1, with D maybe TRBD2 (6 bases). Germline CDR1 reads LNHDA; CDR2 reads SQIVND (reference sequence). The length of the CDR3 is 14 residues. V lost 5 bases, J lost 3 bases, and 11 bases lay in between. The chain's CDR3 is CASSVMTSYNEQFF. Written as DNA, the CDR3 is TGTGCCAGTAGTGTCATGACTAGCTACAATGAGCAGTTCTTC. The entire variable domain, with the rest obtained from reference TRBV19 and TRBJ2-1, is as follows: DGGITQSPKYLFRKEGQNVTLSCEQNLNHDAMYWYRQDPGQGLRLIYYSQIVNDFQKGDIAEGYSVSREKKESFPLTVTSAQKNPTAFYLCASSVMTSYNEQFFGPGTRLTVL.

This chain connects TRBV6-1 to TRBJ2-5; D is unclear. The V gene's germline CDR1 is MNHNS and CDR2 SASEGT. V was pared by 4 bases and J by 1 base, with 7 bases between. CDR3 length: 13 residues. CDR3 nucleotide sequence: TGTGCCAGCAGTGTCGGGTTCCAAGAGACCCAGTACTTC. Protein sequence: CASSVGFQETQYF.

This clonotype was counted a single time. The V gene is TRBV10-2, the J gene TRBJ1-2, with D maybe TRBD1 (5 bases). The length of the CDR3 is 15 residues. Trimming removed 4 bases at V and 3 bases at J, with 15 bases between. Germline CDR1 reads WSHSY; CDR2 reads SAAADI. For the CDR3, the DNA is TGCGCCAGCAGTGTCGCTGGGGGAAGTGACTATGGCTACACCTTC. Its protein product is CASSVAGGSDYGYTF.

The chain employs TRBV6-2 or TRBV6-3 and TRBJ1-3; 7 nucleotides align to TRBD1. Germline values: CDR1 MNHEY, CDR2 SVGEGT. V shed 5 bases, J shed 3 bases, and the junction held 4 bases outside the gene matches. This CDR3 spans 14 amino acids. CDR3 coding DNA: TGTGCCAGCAGTCTACAGGGGCTTGGAAACACCATATATTTT. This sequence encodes CASSLQGLGNTIYF.

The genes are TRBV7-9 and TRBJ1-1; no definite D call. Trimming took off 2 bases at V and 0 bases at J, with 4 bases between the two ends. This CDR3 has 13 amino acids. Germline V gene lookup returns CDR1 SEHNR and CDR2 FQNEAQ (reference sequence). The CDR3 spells CASSLSLNTEAFF. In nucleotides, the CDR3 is TGTGCCAGCAGCTTATCTTTGAACACTGAAGCTTTCTTT. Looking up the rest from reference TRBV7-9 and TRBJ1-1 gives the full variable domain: DTGVSQNPRHKITKRGQNVTFRCDPISEHNRLYWYRQTLGQGPEFLTYFQNEAQLEKSRLLSDRFSAERPKGSFSTLEIQRTEQGDSAMYLCASSLSLNTEAFFGQGTRLTVV.

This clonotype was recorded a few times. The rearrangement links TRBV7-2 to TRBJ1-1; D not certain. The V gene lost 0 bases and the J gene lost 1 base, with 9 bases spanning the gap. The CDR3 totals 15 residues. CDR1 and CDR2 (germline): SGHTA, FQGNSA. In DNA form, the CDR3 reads TGTGCCAGCAGCTTAGCACCGGGTCGGAACACTGAAGCTTTCTTT. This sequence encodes CASSLAPGRNTEAFF.

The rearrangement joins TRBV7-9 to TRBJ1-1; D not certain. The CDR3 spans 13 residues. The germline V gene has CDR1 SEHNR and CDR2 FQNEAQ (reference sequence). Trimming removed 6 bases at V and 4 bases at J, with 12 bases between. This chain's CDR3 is CASSRMVGTEAFF. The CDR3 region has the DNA TGTGCCAGCAGTAGAATGGTGGGCACTGAAGCTTTCTTT.

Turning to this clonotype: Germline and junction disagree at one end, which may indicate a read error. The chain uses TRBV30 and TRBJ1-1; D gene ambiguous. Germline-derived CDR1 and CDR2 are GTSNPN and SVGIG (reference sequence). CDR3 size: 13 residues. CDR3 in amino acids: CAWSVATNTEAFF. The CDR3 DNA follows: TGCGCCTGGAGTGTAGCAACGAACACTGAAGCTTTCTTT.

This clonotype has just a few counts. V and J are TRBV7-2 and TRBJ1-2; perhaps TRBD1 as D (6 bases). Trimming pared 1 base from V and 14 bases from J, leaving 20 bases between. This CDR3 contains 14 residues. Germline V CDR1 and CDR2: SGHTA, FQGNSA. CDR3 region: CASSLVGGAAGKTF. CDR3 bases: TGTGCCAGCAGCTTAGTCGGGGGGGCCGCCGGAAAAACCTTC. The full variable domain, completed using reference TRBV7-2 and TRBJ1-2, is GAGVSQSPSNKVTEKGKDVELRCDPISGHTALYWYRQSLGQGLEFLIYFQGNSAPDKSGLPSDRFSAERTGGSVSTLTIQRTQQEDSAVYLCASSLVGGAAGKTFGSGTRLTVV.

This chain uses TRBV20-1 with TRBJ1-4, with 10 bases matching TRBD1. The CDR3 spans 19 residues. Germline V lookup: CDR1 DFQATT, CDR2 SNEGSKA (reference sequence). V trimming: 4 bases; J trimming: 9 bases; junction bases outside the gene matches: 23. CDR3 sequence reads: CSAIPYRDRGRMGTKKLFF. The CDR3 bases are TGCAGTGCTATTCCATACCGGGACAGGGGCCGCATGGGCACCAAAAAACTGTTTTTT.

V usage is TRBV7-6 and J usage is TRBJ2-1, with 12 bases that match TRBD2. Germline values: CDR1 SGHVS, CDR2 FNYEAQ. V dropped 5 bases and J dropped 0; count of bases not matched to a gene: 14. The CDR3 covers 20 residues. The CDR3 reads CASSDRGGTSGLRSYNEQFF. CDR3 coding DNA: TGTGCCAGCAGCGATAGGGGGGGGACTAGCGGGCTCCGCTCCTACAATGAGCAGTTCTTC. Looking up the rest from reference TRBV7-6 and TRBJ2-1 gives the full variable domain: GAGVSQSPRYKVTKRGQDVALRCDPISGHVSLYWYRQALGQGPEFLTYFNYEAQQDKSGLPNDRFSAERPEGSISTLTIQRTEQRDSAMYRCASSDRGGTSGLRSYNEQFFGPGTRLTVL.

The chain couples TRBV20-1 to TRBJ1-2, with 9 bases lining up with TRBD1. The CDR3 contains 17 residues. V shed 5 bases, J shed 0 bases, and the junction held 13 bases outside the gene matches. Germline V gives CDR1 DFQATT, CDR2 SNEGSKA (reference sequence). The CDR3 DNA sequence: TGCAGTGCTCTAAAACCGGGACAGGGACTAGCTAACTATGGCTACACCTTC. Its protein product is CSALKPGQGLANYGYTF.

CDR3 in DNA: TGCAGTGGCGGGGGCACAGATACGCAGTATTTT. Its protein product is CSGGGTDTQYF. This chain links TRBV20-1 with TRBJ2-3, with TRBD2 as a possible D gene (6 bases). V gave up 7 bases and J gave up 1 base, with 6 bases separating them. Per germline, CDR1 DFQATT and CDR2 SNEGSKA (reference sequence). CDR3 length: 11 amino acids.

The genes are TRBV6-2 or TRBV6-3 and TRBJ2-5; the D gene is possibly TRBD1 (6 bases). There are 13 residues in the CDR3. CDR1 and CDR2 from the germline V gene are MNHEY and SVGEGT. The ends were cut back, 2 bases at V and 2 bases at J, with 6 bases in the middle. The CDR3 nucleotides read TGTGCCAGCAGTTACGGACAGCAAGAGACCCAGTACTTC. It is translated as CASSYGQQETQYF.

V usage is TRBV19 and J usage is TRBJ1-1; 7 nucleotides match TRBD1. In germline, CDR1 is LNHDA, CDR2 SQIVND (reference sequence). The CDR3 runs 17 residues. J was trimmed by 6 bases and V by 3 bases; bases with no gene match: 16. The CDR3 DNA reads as TGTGCCAGTAGTATGAGGATGACAGGGCTTGGAAGCCCTGAAGCTTTCTTT. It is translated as CASSMRMTGLGSPEAFF.

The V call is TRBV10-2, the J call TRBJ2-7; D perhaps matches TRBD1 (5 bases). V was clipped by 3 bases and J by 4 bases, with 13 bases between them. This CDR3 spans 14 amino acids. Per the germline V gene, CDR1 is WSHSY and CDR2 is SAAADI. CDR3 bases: TGCGCCAGCAGTGATCAGGGTAAACTATACGAGCAGTACTTC. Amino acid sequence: CASSDQGKLYEQYF.

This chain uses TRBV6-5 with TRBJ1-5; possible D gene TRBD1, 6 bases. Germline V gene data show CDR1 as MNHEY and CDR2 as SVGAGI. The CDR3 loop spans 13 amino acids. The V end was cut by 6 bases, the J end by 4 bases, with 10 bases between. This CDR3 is CASRYRVNQPQHF. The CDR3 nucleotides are TGTGCCAGCAGGTACAGGGTTAATCAGCCCCAGCATTTT.

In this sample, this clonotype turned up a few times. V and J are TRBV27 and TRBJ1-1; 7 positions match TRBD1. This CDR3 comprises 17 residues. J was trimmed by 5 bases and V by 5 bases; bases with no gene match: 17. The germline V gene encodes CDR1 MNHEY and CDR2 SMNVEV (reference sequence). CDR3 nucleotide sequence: TGTGCCAGCAGTACCCGACAGGGCCTCTGGGGGCGAACTGAAGCTTTCTTT. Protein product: CASSTRQGLWGRTEAFF.

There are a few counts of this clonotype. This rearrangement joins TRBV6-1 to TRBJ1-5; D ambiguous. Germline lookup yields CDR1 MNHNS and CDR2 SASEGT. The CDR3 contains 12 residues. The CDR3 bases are TGTGCAGGGAGAACAGGCAATCAGCCCCAGCATTTT. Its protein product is CAGRTGNQPQHF.